Following are 27 T cell receptor beta chains from one sample sequenced in a study of cytomegalovirus exposure and HLA in healthy donors. Amplification used 60 Vbeta primers and 13 Jbeta primers. Assay: immunoSEQ multiplex PCR; the TCRdb copy retains only in-frame clones and omits some. Among some 91,000 clones, around 74% were seen once, and the ten largest hold 7% to 9%. Sequencing used PBMCs. The receptors stem from a man in his forties in good health and CMV-seropositive.

CDR3 sequence reads: CASSYSPENTDTQYF. The CDR3 DNA follows: TGTGCCAGCAGTTACTCACCCGAGAACACAGATACGCAGTATTTT. The V and J genes are TRBV6-5 and TRBJ2-3; D is unresolved. In germline, CDR1 is MNHEY, CDR2 SVGAGI. The CDR3 is 15 residues long. Trimming pared 0 bases from V and 2 bases from J, leaving 9 bases between.

The rearrangement joins TRBV7-9 to TRBJ2-7; TRBD2 matches at 11 bases. The CDR3 covers 13 residues. V was clipped by 6 bases and J by 6 bases; unmatched bases: 4. Germline V CDR1 and CDR2: SEHNR, FQNEAQ (reference sequence). The DNA for the CDR3 is TGTGCCAGCAGACTAGCGGGAGAAAGCGAGCAGTACTTC. Protein product: CASRLAGESEQYF.

This clone appeared once. V gene TRBV6-5 combines with J gene TRBJ2-1, with D possibly being TRBD1 (6 bases). Deletions cut 7 bases from V and 3 bases from J, with 16 bases between. This CDR3 has 15 amino acids. Germline V lookup: CDR1 MNHEY, CDR2 SVGAGI. CDR3: CASTLAGAGYNEQFF. The CDR3 nucleotides read TGTGCCAGCACCCTAGCAGGGGCGGGCTACAATGAGCAGTTCTTC.

This clone was recorded only once. The V call is TRBV5-6, the J call TRBJ2-7; tentative D call: TRBD1 (5 bases). This CDR3 is built from 14 residues. V dropped 4 bases and J dropped 3 bases, with 14 bases sitting between them. Germline-derived CDR1 and CDR2 are SGHDT and YYEEEE. The CDR3 sequence is CASSQGLTDYEQYF. In DNA form, the CDR3 reads TGTGCCAGCAGCCAGGGCCTCACGGACTACGAGCAGTACTTC.

CDR3 in amino acids: CASSRDGKQYF. In DNA, the CDR3 is TGTGCCAGCAGCAGGGATGGAAAGCAGTACTTC. The rearrangement links TRBV27 to TRBJ2-7, with a weak D call TRBD1 (5 bases). The V gene lost 6 bases and the J gene lost 8 bases, with 11 bases spanning the gap. Per the germline V gene, CDR1 is MNHEY and CDR2 is SMNVEV (reference sequence). The length of the CDR3 is 11 residues.

The rearrangement uses TRBV28 and TRBJ2-3, with unresolved D. The germline gives CDR1 MDHEN, CDR2 SYDVKM. CDR3 size: 15 residues. V lost 2 bases, J lost 5 bases, and 14 bases lay in between. Here the CDR3 DNA reads TGTGCCAGCAGTTTAACCCCCGCACAAATAGATACGCAGTATTTT. Encoded protein: CASSLTPAQIDTQYF. Full variable domain (remainder filled in from reference TRBV28 and TRBJ2-3): DVKVTQSSRYLVKRTGEKVFLECVQDMDHENMFWYRQDPGLGLRLIYFSYDVKMKEKGDIPEGYSVSREKKERFSLILESASTNQTSMYLCASSLTPAQIDTQYFGPGTRLTVL.

V usage is TRBV4-3 and J usage is TRBJ1-2, with a possible D match to TRBD1 (5 bases). Germline CDR1 reads LGHNA; CDR2 reads YSLEER. Trimming removed 0 bases at V and 10 bases at J, with 15 bases between. The CDR3 loop spans 14 amino acids. CDR3 DNA: TGCGCCAGCAGCCAAGATCCGCTCACAGGAGACTACACCTTC. This sequence encodes CASSQDPLTGDYTF.

The chain joins TRBV19 to TRBJ2-3; 9 bases match TRBD2. Germline-derived CDR1 and CDR2 are LNHDA and SQIVND (reference sequence). The CDR3 has 16 residues. Unmatched junction bases numbered 9, after V lost 5 bases and J lost 3 bases. This CDR3 reads CASSPSSGRFTDTQYF. The CDR3 DNA reads as TGTGCCAGTAGTCCCTCCAGCGGGAGGTTTACAGATACGCAGTATTTT. The complete variable domain, with remaining parts taken from reference TRBV19 and TRBJ2-3, reads DGGITQSPKYLFRKEGQNVTLSCEQNLNHDAMYWYRQDPGQGLRLIYYSQIVNDFQKGDIAEGYSVSREKKESFPLTVTSAQKNPTAFYLCASSPSSGRFTDTQYFGPGTRLTVL.

This clone was detected only once. V gene TRBV14 combines with J gene TRBJ2-7; D gene unclear. V gave up 4 bases and J gave up 0 bases, with 10 bases separating them. There are 14 residues in the CDR3. The V gene's germline CDR1 is SGHDN and CDR2 FVKESK. The CDR3 spells CASSRDWASYEQYF. For the CDR3, the DNA is TGTGCCAGCAGCCGAGATTGGGCCTCCTACGAGCAGTACTTC.

This clone is classed as medium-sized. The rearrangement uses TRBV4-1 and TRBJ2-7, with D perhaps TRBD1 (5 bases). The CDR3 spans 13 residues. V shed 4 bases and J shed 5 bases, with 12 bases lying between them. Germline V gene lookup returns CDR1 MGHRA and CDR2 YSYEKL. The CDR3: CASSPGQVDEQYF. For the CDR3, the DNA is TGCGCCAGCAGCCCCGGACAAGTGGACGAGCAGTACTTC.

The chain carries TRBV7-3 and TRBJ2-3, with D unclear. Deletions cut 5 bases from V and 1 base from J, with 10 bases between. The germline gives CDR1 SGHTA, CDR2 FQGTGA. The CDR3 contains 14 residues. CDR3 sequence reads: CASSPTRGTDTQYF. Here the CDR3 DNA reads TGTGCCAGCAGCCCTACCCGAGGCACAGATACGCAGTATTTT.

As for this clone: Within the sample, other DNA sequences also encode this same CDR3. This sequence joins TRBV7-2 and TRBJ2-7; 11 bases map to TRBD1. CDR3 size: 15 residues. Germline V gene sequence: CDR1 SGHTA, CDR2 FQGNSA. V lost 0 bases to trimming and J lost 3 bases; unmatched junction nucleotides: 1. The CDR3 here is CASSLAGTGGYEQYF. Written as DNA, the CDR3 is TGTGCCAGCAGCTTAGCCGGGACAGGGGGCTACGAGCAGTACTTC.

This clone was detected once. J is TRBJ2-5 and V is TRBV28; possible D gene TRBD1, 6 bases. The assigned J gene may be wrong: the sequence end matches TRBJ2-7 better. CDR3 length equals 12 residues. The germline CDR1 and CDR2 sequences are MDHEN and SYDVKM. The CDR3 DNA follows: TGTGCCAGCAGTTTACAGGGGAGCGAGCAGTACTTC. It encodes CASSLQGSEQYF.

The rearrangement joins TRBV6-1 to TRBJ1-5; 10 nucleotides match TRBD1. CDR3 length: 16 amino acids. From germline, CDR1 is MNHNS and CDR2 SASEGT. The V and J ends lost 1 base and 6 bases, in that order; junction bases with no gene match: 6. This CDR3 reads CASSEVGTGAGQPQHF. In DNA form, the CDR3 reads TGTGCCAGCAGTGAAGTTGGGACAGGGGCGGGTCAGCCCCAGCATTTT.

This clone showed up just once. This sequence joins TRBV9 and TRBJ2-1; D unresolved. Trimming removed 4 bases from V and 4 bases from J, with 12 bases in between. The CDR3 is made up of 14 amino acids. The germline V gene encodes CDR1 SGDLS and CDR2 YYNGEE. The CDR3: CASSPPRNYNEQFF. The DNA of the CDR3 is TGTGCCAGCAGCCCCCCGCGGAATTACAATGAGCAGTTCTTC.

This chain links TRBV11-2 with TRBJ2-1; 8 bases match TRBD1. J was trimmed by 4 bases and V by 7 bases; bases with no gene match: 9. The germline gives CDR1 SGHAT, CDR2 FQNNGV. CDR3 length: 15 residues. Here the CDR3 DNA reads TGTGCCAGCAATCTGGGGACAGGCGGTTACAATGAGCAGTTCTTC. This translates into CASNLGTGGYNEQFF.

The rearrangement uses TRBV2 and TRBJ1-2; D is unclear. Germline CDR1 reads SNHLY; CDR2 reads FYNNEI. Trimming removed 8 bases at V and 6 bases at J, with 16 bases between. CDR3 length: 13 residues. The CDR3 here is CASLPSRIDGYTF. In DNA, the CDR3 is TGTGCCAGCCTTCCATCAAGAATAGATGGCTACACCTTC.

The gene calls are TRBV5-1 and TRBJ1-1; maybe TRBD1 (6 bases). The V gene lost 3 bases and the J gene lost 3 bases, with 12 bases spanning the gap. The CDR3 runs to 14 residues. The germline V gene encodes CDR1 SGHRS and CDR2 YFSETQ. The CDR3 sequence is CASSSQGSDTEAFF. The CDR3 DNA follows: TGCGCCAGCAGCTCCCAGGGGTCGGACACTGAAGCTTTCTTT.

This clone was recorded a few times. This rearrangement joins TRBV18 to TRBJ2-5; 7 bases are shared with TRBD2. The trim removed 2 bases at V and 5 bases at J, leaving 5 bases unmatched. Germline lookup yields CDR1 KGHSH and CDR2 LQKENI. The CDR3 is made up of 14 amino acids. The CDR3 sequence is CASSPGGDLETQYF. CDR3 DNA: TGTGCCAGCTCACCAGGGGGGGATCTGGAGACCCAGTACTTC.

The genes are TRBV6-5 and TRBJ2-3; no reliable D call. The V end was cut by 0 bases, the J end by 2 bases, with 6 bases between. This CDR3 has 14 residues. Per the germline V gene, CDR1 is MNHEY and CDR2 is SVGAGI. The CDR3 nucleotides are TGTGCCAGCAGTTACTCGTCAGTCACAGATACGCAGTATTTT. This gives the protein CASSYSSVTDTQYF.

The chain has TRBV10-3 and TRBJ2-7; 10 nucleotides align to TRBD1. From germline, CDR1 is ENHRY and CDR2 SYGVKD. V lost 4 bases to trimming and J lost 10 bases; unmatched junction nucleotides: 7. CDR3 length equals 13 residues. This CDR3 is CAISGRQGAAQYF. The CDR3 bases are TGTGCCATCAGTGGGAGACAGGGGGCGGCCCAGTACTTC.

This clone was observed a handful of times. V usage is TRBV11-2 and J usage is TRBJ2-1; D remains unclear. The CDR3 spans 13 residues. Trimming left V 6 bases short and J 4 bases short, with 10 bases between. CDR1 SGHAT and CDR2 FQNNGV come from the germline V gene. In DNA form, the CDR3 reads TGTGCCAGCAGGGGTTTAGCATACAATGAGCAGTTCTTC. Protein: CASRGLAYNEQFF.

This clone has just one count. This rearrangement joins TRBV5-1 to TRBJ2-1, with TRBD1 matching over 7 bases. V trimming: 3 bases; J trimming: 6 bases; junction bases outside the gene matches: 9. The CDR3 has 15 amino acids. Per germline, CDR1 SGHRS and CDR2 YFSETQ. In DNA form, the CDR3 reads TGCGCCAGCAGCTCCAGGACAGGTCCGCCCAATGAGCAGTTCTTC. This sequence encodes CASSSRTGPPNEQFF.

This clone has a handful of counts. V gene TRBV29-1 combines with J gene TRBJ2-5; TRBD2 matches 8 bases. Looked up from germline, CDR1 is SQVTM and CDR2 is ANQGSEA. The V gene end was trimmed by 5 bases and the J gene end by 5 bases; junction bases not matched to a gene: 10. The CDR3 loop spans 14 amino acids. For the CDR3, the DNA is TGCAGCGTTCCTGCCGGGGGGGCGCGGGAGACCCAGTACTTC. Residues: CSVPAGGARETQYF.

The genes are TRBV10-3 and TRBJ2-7, with 8 bases fitting TRBD1. Germline loops: CDR1 ENHRY, CDR2 SYGVKD. Trimming took 3 bases from V and 3 from J; bases not matched to a gene: 7. CDR3 length equals 15 residues. The CDR3 sequence is CAISDDRGLDYEQYF. DNA for the CDR3: TGTGCCATCAGTGACGACAGGGGTCTAGACTACGAGCAGTACTTC.

The chain has TRBV29-1 and TRBJ2-5, with TRBD1 identical over 7 bases. The CDR3 loop spans 13 amino acids. CDR1 and CDR2 from the germline V gene are SQVTM and ANQGSEA. With V trimmed by 7 bases and J by 2 bases, 7 bases remained unmatched. The chain's CDR3 is CSGAGTEQETQYF. In DNA, the CDR3 is TGCAGCGGGGCCGGGACAGAACAAGAGACCCAGTACTTC.

This clone turned up a few times. V is TRBV4-2 and J is TRBJ2-5; perhaps TRBD2 as D (5 bases). This CDR3 has 14 residues. V was pared by 1 base and J by 1 base, with 7 bases between. CDR1 is LGHNA and CDR2 is YNFKEQ in the germline V gene. CDR3 DNA: TGTGCCAGCAGCCAAGTGAGCGGCCAAGAGACCCAGTACTTC. It encodes CASSQVSGQETQYF.